This TCR beta chain was found in a study of blood T cell repertoires in COVID-19. Turning to the study itself: Samples representing acute and convalescent COVID-19 were sourced from the United States, Italy and Spain.

Germline V CDR1 and CDR2: GTSNPN, SVGIG (reference sequence). After removal of 5 bases from V and 7 bases from J, the junction contained 11 bases not matched to a gene. The CDR3 consists of 15 residues. Libraries were prepared by immunoSEQ multiplex PCR; TCRdb keeps only in-frame clonotypes and omits some of them. This repertoire shows more than 150,000 clones, roughly 90% found once; its top ten account for 0.5% to 0.75%. Sequenced input: peripheral blood. The chain has TRBV30 and TRBJ1-5; 10 bases are a match to TRBD1. This receptor was obtained from a man aged 50 to 59 with acute or convalescent COVID-19. DNA for the CDR3: TGTGCCTGGGACAGGGGGCTAACCCAATCCCAGCCCCAGCATTTT. Residues: CAWDRGLTQSQPQHF.